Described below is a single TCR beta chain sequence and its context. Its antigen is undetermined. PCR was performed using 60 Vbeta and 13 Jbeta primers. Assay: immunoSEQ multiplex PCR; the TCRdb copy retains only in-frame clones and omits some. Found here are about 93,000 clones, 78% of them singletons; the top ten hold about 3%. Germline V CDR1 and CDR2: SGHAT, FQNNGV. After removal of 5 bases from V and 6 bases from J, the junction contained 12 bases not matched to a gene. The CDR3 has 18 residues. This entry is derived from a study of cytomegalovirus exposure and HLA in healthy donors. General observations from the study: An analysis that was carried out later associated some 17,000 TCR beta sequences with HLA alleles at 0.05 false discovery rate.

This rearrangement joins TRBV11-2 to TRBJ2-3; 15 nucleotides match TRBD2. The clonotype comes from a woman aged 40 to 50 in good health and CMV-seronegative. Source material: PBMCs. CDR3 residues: CASSATTGLAGGTDTQYF. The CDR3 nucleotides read TGTGCCAGCAGCGCCACGACCGGACTAGCGGGAGGGACGGATACGCAGTATTTT.